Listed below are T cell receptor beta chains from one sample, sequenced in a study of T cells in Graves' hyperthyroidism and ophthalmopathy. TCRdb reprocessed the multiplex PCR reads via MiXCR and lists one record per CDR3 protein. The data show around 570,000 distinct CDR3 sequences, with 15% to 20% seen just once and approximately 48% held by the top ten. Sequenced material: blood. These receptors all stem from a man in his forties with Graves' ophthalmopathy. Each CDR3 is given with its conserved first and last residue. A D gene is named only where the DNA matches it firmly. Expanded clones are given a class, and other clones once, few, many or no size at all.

CDR3 DNA: TGTGCCAGCAGTTCCCCGCGGAGCGGGAGGGAGACCCAGTACTTC
CDR3 protein: CASSSPRSGRETQYF
D gene: TRBD2
J gene: TRBJ2-5
clone size: many
V gene: TRBV12-3/TRBV12-4

CDR3 DNA: TGTGCCAGCAGTGGACCGTACGTGGCCAAAAACATTCAGTACTTC
CDR3 protein: CASSGPYVAKNIQYF
D gene: -
J gene: TRBJ2-4
clone size: many
V gene: TRBV2

CDR3 DNA: TGTGCCATCACTCCGACAGGGCAGAACACCATATATTTT
CDR3 protein: CAITPTGQNTIYF
D gene: TRBD1
J gene: TRBJ1-3
clone size: -
V gene: TRBV10-3

CDR3 DNA: TGCAGTGCCCCTCTGGCGGGAGGGAAAGAGACCCAGTACTTC
CDR3 protein: CSAPLAGGKETQYF
D gene: TRBD2
J gene: TRBJ2-5
clone size: few
V gene: TRBV20-1

CDR3 DNA: TGTGCCAGCAGCCACGGGGACCCCTACGAGCAGTACTTC
CDR3 protein: CASSHGDPYEQYF
D gene: -
J gene: TRBJ2-7
clone size: -
V gene: TRBV3-1

CDR3 DNA: TGCAGTGCAAGCCGGGACCGCAATCAGCCCCAGCATTTT
CDR3 protein: CSASRDRNQPQHF
D gene: -
J gene: TRBJ1-5
clone size: many
V gene: TRBV20-1

CDR3 DNA: TGTGCCAGCAGTTACTCAGGACTAGCGGGTAGCACCGGGGAGCTGTTTTTT
CDR3 protein: CASSYSGLAGSTGELFF
D gene: TRBD2
J gene: TRBJ2-2
clone size: many
V gene: TRBV12-3/TRBV12-4

CDR3 DNA: TGCGCCAGCAGCTTAAGCGGGGCCAGGAGGAAAACTGAAGCTTTCTTT
CDR3 protein: CASSLSGARRKTEAFF
D gene: -
J gene: TRBJ1-1
clone size: few
V gene: TRBV5-1

CDR3 DNA: TGTGCCAGCAGCACCCGACTAGCGGGAGGAAGTTACGAGCAGTACTTC
CDR3 protein: CASSTRLAGGSYEQYF
D gene: TRBD2
J gene: TRBJ2-7
clone size: -
V gene: TRBV7-2

CDR3 DNA: TGTGCCAGCAGCTCGCAAAGCAATCAGCCCCAGCATTTT
CDR3 protein: CASSSQSNQPQHF
D gene: -
J gene: TRBJ1-5
clone size: many
V gene: TRBV11-2

CDR3 DNA: TGCGCCAGCAGCCAAGGGAGGGGGGGGCGTTTTGAAGAGACCCAGTACTTC
CDR3 protein: CASSQGRGGRFEETQYF
D gene: -
J gene: TRBJ2-5
clone size: -
V gene: TRBV4-1

CDR3 DNA: TGTGCCATCAAAAATAAACCAAATTCACCCCTCCACTTT
CDR3 protein: CAIKNKPNSPLHF
D gene: -
J gene: TRBJ1-6
clone size: few
V gene: TRBV10-3

CDR3 DNA: TGTGCCAGCACCCTGACCGGGACAGGGGGCCGCGAGCAGTACTTC
CDR3 protein: CASTLTGTGGREQYF
D gene: TRBD1
J gene: TRBJ2-7
clone size: many
V gene: TRBV6-1

CDR3 DNA: TGTGCCAGCAGCCGAGAGACAGGTCAAGGCAATCCACCCCTCCACTTT
CDR3 protein: CASSRETGQGNPPLHF
D gene: -
J gene: TRBJ1-6
clone size: -
V gene: TRBV9

CDR3 DNA: TGTGCCAGCTCTCCCGGGCGAAATACTGAAGCTTTCTTT
CDR3 protein: CASSPGRNTEAFF
D gene: -
J gene: TRBJ1-1
clone size: many
V gene: TRBV18